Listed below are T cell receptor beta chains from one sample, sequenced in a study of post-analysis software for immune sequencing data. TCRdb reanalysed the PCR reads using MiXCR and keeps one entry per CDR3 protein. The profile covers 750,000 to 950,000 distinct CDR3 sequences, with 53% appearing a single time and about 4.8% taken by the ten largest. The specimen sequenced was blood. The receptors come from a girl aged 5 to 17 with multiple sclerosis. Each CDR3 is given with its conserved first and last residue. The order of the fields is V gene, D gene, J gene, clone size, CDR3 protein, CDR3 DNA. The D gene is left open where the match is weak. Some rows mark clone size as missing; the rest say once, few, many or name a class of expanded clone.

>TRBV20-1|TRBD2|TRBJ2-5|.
CSAPLAGGETQYF
TGCAGTGCTCCACTAGCGGGAGGGGAGACCCAGTACTTC
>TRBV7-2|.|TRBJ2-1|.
CASSFYRGSEQFF
TGTGCCAGCAGCTTTTATCGTGGGAGTGAGCAGTTCTTC
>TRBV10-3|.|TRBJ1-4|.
CAISEEEEKLFF
TGTGCCATCAGTGAGGAGGAGGAAAAACTGTTTTTT
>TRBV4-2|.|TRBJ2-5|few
CASSQMTGGTETQYF
TGTGCCAGCAGCCAAATGACAGGAGGCACGGAGACCCAGTACTTC
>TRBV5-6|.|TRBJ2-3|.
CASSSTRNEVLIPDTQYF
TGTGCCAGCAGCTCGACTCGGAATGAGGTTCTTATCCCAGATACGCAGTATTTT
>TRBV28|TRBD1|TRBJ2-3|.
CASRTQGKDTQYF
TGTGCCAGCAGGACACAGGGGAAAGATACGCAGTATTTT
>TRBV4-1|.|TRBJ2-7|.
CASSQEYQASYEQYF
TGCGCCAGCAGCCAAGAATACCAGGCTTCCTACGAGCAGTACTTC
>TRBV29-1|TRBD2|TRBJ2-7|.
CSVEELATGEQYF
TGCAGCGTTGAAGAACTAGCGACTGGAGAGCAGTACTTC
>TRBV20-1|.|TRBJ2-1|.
CSAPEVRISVRGNEQFF
TGCAGTGCCCCCGAGGTGAGGATCTCGGTGCGGGGCAATGAGCAGTTCTTC
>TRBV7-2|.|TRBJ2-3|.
CASSSLGGAGSTDTQYF
TGTGCCAGCAGCTCCCTCGGTGGGGCGGGAAGCACAGATACGCAGTATTTT
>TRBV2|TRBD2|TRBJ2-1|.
CASSEAGQAERTSGRASYNEQFF
TGTGCCAGCAGTGAAGCGGGGCAGGCTGAAAGGACTAGCGGGAGGGCCTCGTACAATGAGCAGTTCTTC
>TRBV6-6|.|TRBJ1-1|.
CASSYGGEAFF
TGTGCCAGCAGTTATGGGGGTGAAGCTTTCTTT
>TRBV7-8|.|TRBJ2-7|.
CAVGAPTYEQYF
TGTGCCGTGGGGGCGCCTACCTACGAGCAGTACTTC
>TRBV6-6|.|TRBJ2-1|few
CASSYASGNNEQFF
TGTGCCAGCAGTTACGCGTCGGGAAACAATGAGCAGTTCTTC
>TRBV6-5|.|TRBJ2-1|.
CASKRYFEQFF
TGTGCCAGCAAGAGATACTTTGAGCAGTTCTTC
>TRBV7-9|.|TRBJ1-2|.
CASSLVPDKSYGYTF
TGTGCCAGCAGCCTAGTCCCGGACAAATCCTATGGCTACACCTTC
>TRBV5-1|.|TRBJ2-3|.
CASSLGTLGTTDTQYF
TGCGCCAGCAGCTTGGGTACATTAGGCACCACAGATACGCAGTATTTT
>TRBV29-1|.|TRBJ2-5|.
CSVLPGQAQETQYF
TGCAGCGTCCTCCCCGGGCAGGCCCAAGAGACCCAGTACTTC
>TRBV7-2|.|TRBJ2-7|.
CASSLAGIVQYF
TGTGCCAGCAGCTTAGCAGGGATAGTTCAGTACTTC
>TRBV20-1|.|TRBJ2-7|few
CSARDHSNPYEQYF
TGCAGTGCTAGAGATCACTCCAATCCCTACGAGCAGTACTTC
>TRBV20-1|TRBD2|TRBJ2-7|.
CSARVGIRGSSTYEQYF
TGCAGTGCTAGAGTAGGGATACGCGGGAGCAGCACCTACGAGCAGTACTTC
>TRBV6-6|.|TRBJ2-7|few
CASGRGFNAYEQYF
TGTGCCAGCGGACGAGGATTCAACGCCTACGAGCAGTACTTC
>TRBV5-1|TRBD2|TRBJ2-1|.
CASSLTGTSGRDEQFF
TGCGCCAGCAGCCTAACAGGGACTAGCGGGCGGGATGAGCAGTTCTTC